These T cell receptor beta chains were read from a single sample in a study of control samples from healthy donors and cancer patients. The table came from immunoSEQ multiplex PCR; TCRdb's copy has only in-frame clones and leaves some out. The sample has about 28,000 clones; around 92% are singletons. Specimen: PBMCs. These receptors all stem from a man aged 50 to 60 with lung cancer. The CDR3 runs from the conserved cysteine through the conserved F or W. The D gene is left open where the match is weak. Rows give clone size only sometimes, using once, few, many, or a class for an expanded clone.

j_gene,abundance,d_gene,v_gene,CDR3aa,CDR3nt
TRBJ2-2,.,.,TRBV6-2/TRBV6-3,CASSSGMGYTGELFF,TGTGCCAGCAGTTCCGGCATGGGTTACACCGGGGAGCTGTTTTTT
TRBJ2-1,.,TRBD2,TRBV7-3,CASSRYPLSGGASYEQFF,TGTGCCAGCAGCCGTTATCCTCTAAGCGGGGGGGCCAGCTATGAGCAGTTCTTC
TRBJ2-7,.,TRBD1,TRBV11-2,CASSSGTGGYYEQYF,TGTGCCAGCAGCTCCGGGACAGGGGGTTACTACGAGCAGTACTTC
TRBJ1-4,.,.,TRBV7-9,CASSSSNSNEKLFF,TGTGCCAGCAGCTCCAGTAATTCTAATGAAAAACTGTTTTTT
TRBJ1-2,.,.,TRBV9,CASSVGSIEANYGYTF,TGTGCCAGCAGCGTAGGATCCATAGAAGCTAACTATGGCTACACCTTC
TRBJ2-1,.,TRBD2,TRBV19,CASSILLGGLAGGNYNEQFF,TGTGCCAGTAGTATATTACTAGGCGGGCTAGCGGGGGGCAACTACAATGAGCAGTTCTTC
TRBJ1-2,.,.,TRBV5-6,CASSLRGLNYGYTF,TGTGCCAGCAGCCTTCGGGGGTTGAACTATGGCTACACCTTC
TRBJ2-7,.,.,TRBV6-5,CASRGGSREQYF,TGTGCCAGCAGAGGGGGGTCTCGAGAGCAGTACTTC
TRBJ1-6,.,.,TRBV5-1,CASSRGVSSYNSPLHF,TGCGCCAGCAGCCGGGGGGTGTCCTCCTATAATTCACCCCTCCACTTT
TRBJ2-5,.,TRBD1,TRBV27,CASSRQGLGETQYF,TGTGCCAGCAGCAGACAGGGCCTCGGAGAGACCCAGTACTTC
TRBJ2-5,.,.,TRBV7-9,CASSPGETQYF,TGTGCCAGCAGCCCCGGTGAGACCCAGTACTTC
TRBJ2-1,.,.,TRBV28,CASSFRTGGYEQFF,TGTGCCAGCAGTTTCAGGACCGGCGGCTATGAGCAGTTCTTC
TRBJ2-7,.,.,TRBV19,CASTMGSSSYEQYF,TGTGCCAGTACTATGGGCAGTTCATCCTACGAGCAGTACTTC
TRBJ1-5,.,TRBD1,TRBV7-2,CASSFGQGGNQPQHF,TGTGCCAGCAGCTTTGGACAGGGCGGCAATCAGCCCCAGCATTTT
TRBJ1-6,.,.,TRBV6-5,CASSRGEYNSPLHF,TGTGCCAGCAGTCGCGGGGAGTATAATTCACCCCTCCACTTT
TRBJ2-3,once,TRBD2,TRBV9,CASSPGLVGTDTQYF,TGTGCCAGCAGCCCGGGACTAGTTGGCACAGATACGCAGTATTTT
TRBJ2-7,.,.,TRBV7-2,CASSLIDDYEQYF,TGTGCCAGCAGCTTGATCGACGACTACGAGCAGTACTTC
TRBJ1-1,.,.,TRBV5-1,CASSILQGWDTEAFF,TGCGCCAGCAGCATCCTACAGGGATGGGACACTGAAGCTTTCTTT
TRBJ2-7,.,.,TRBV30,CAWNLPENSYEQYF,TGTGCCTGGAATCTGCCAGAAAATTCCTACGAGCAGTACTTC
TRBJ1-4,.,TRBD1,TRBV19,CASSIGTAAEKLFF,TGTGCCAGTAGTATTGGGACAGCGGCTGAAAAACTGTTTTTT
TRBJ1-2,.,TRBD1,TRBV6-6,CASSPTGDSYGYTF,TGTGCCAGCAGTCCGACAGGGGACAGCTATGGCTACACCTTC
TRBJ2-1,.,.,TRBV5-4,CASSTGTSNNEQFF,TGTGCCAGCTCCACCGGGACATCCAACAATGAGCAGTTCTTC
TRBJ2-1,.,.,TRBV6-2/TRBV6-3,CASSSTGKRPNEQFF,TGTGCCAGCAGTTCCACCGGGAAAAGGCCCAATGAGCAGTTCTTC
TRBJ1-1,.,.,TRBV7-2,CASSVQVENTEAFF,TGTGCCAGCAGCGTCCAGGTAGAAAACACTGAAGCTTTCTTT
TRBJ2-1,.,.,TRBV9,CASSVTGTYNEQFF,TGTGCCAGCAGCGTAACAGGGACCTACAATGAGCAGTTCTTC
TRBJ2-7,.,.,TRBV7-2,CASSLAYLGGTEKQYF,TGTGCCAGCAGCTTAGCCTATCTAGGAGGGACGGAAAAGCAGTACTTC
TRBJ2-1,.,TRBD2,TRBV4-1,CASSQGRGGDYNEQFF,TGCGCCAGCAGCCAAGGCCGCGGGGGGGACTACAATGAGCAGTTCTTC
TRBJ1-5,.,.,TRBV19,CASRKGAVTQPQHF,TGTGCCAGTAGGAAGGGCGCGGTTACTCAGCCCCAGCATTTT
TRBJ2-7,.,.,TRBV6-2/TRBV6-3,CASSLPADSYEQYF,TGTGCCAGCAGCCTACCCGCAGATTCCTACGAGCAGTACTTC
TRBJ2-7,.,.,TRBV2,CASSEQGGFYEQYF,TGTGCCAGCAGTGAACAGGGGGGCTTCTACGAGCAGTACTTC
TRBJ1-1,.,.,TRBV7-2,CASSPLVRRGKEAFF,TGTGCCAGCAGCCCCCTCGTGCGCAGGGGCAAGGAAGCTTTCTTT
TRBJ2-2,.,.,TRBV2,CASSNRVLAGELFF,TGTGCCAGCAGTAACAGGGTCTTAGCCGGGGAGCTGTTTTTT
TRBJ2-2,.,.,TRBV7-9,CASSPKATGELFF,TGTGCCAGCAGCCCTAAGGCCACCGGGGAGCTGTTTTTT
TRBJ2-1,.,.,TRBV7-2,CASSFESSRSFGNEQFF,TGTGCCAGCAGCTTCGAATCTAGCCGATCTTTCGGGAATGAGCAGTTCTTC
TRBJ2-1,.,.,TRBV3-1/TRBV3-2,CASSQGGAGSYNEQFF,TGTGCCAGCAGCCAGGGGGGCGCGGGCTCCTACAATGAGCAGTTCTTC
TRBJ1-1,.,TRBD1,TRBV2,CASSGTGTVNTEAFF,TGTGCCAGCAGTGGAACCGGGACAGTGAACACTGAAGCTTTCTTT
TRBJ2-5,.,.,TRBV3-1/TRBV3-2,CASSQDKGTPETQYF,TGTGCCAGCAGCCAAGACAAGGGAACCCCAGAGACCCAGTACTTC
TRBJ2-5,.,.,TRBV2,CASSEGVGETQYF,TGTGCCAGCAGTGAGGGTGTGGGAGAGACCCAGTACTTC
TRBJ2-7,.,.,TRBV6-5,CASSLTPDSYEQYF,TGTGCCAGCAGCCTTACCCCGGACTCCTACGAGCAGTACTTC
TRBJ1-1,.,.,TRBV5-1,CASSLRVENTEAFF,TGCGCCAGCAGCTTGCGGGTGGAGAACACTGAAGCTTTCTTT
TRBJ2-7,.,.,TRBV6-6,CASSQQIYEQYF,TGTGCCAGCAGCCAACAAATCTACGAGCAGTACTTC
TRBJ2-2,.,.,TRBV3-1/TRBV3-2,CASSPLARWELFF,TGTGCCAGCAGCCCTCTGGCCCGGTGGGAGCTGTTTTTT
TRBJ2-5,once,.,TRBV5-4,CASSFGSGAQETQYF,TGTGCCAGCAGCTTTGGTTCTGGGGCCCAAGAGACCCAGTACTTC
TRBJ2-5,.,TRBD1,TRBV3-1/TRBV3-2,CASSPRDREWETQYF,TGTGCCAGCAGCCCCCGGGACAGGGAATGGGAGACCCAGTACTTC
TRBJ1-2,.,TRBD1,TRBV11-2,CASSLGDRIPNYGYTF,TGTGCCAGCAGCTTAGGGGACAGGATCCCTAACTATGGCTACACCTTC
TRBJ1-1,once,.,TRBV7-6,CAGSLNVGQRSTEAFF,TGTGCCGGCAGCTTAAACGTCGGACAGCGCTCCACTGAAGCTTTCTTT
TRBJ2-2,.,.,TRBV2,CASSDRGAANTGELFF,TGTGCCAGCAGTGACCGAGGAGCCGCGAACACCGGGGAGCTGTTTTTT
TRBJ1-2,.,.,TRBV15,CATSPRGPYGYTF,TGTGCCACCAGCCCCAGGGGTCCCTATGGCTACACCTTC